This passage covers 21 T cell receptor beta chains from one sample sequenced in a study of T cells in Graves' hyperthyroidism and ophthalmopathy. What was amplified from RNA transcripts were TCR beta CDR3 regions. During a first-round RT-PCR of the TCR CDR3, the HTBI primer set was used. TCRdb reprocessed the multiplex PCR reads with MiXCR, giving one entry per CDR3 protein. The sample contains fewer than 300,000 distinct CDR3 sequences, around 15% of which appear only once. Specimen: blood. The source is a woman aged 45-65 years with Graves' hyperthyroidism that later progressed to Graves' ophthalmopathy.

This clonotype showed up many times. This chain joins TRBV24-1 and TRBJ1-1; 10 positions match TRBD1. V lost 3 bases, J lost 3 bases, and 3 bases stayed unmatched. The CDR3 has 15 residues. The germline V gene encodes CDR1 KGHDR and CDR2 SFDVKD. The CDR3 DNA sequence: TGTGCCACCAGTGATCCTGGGACAGGGGACACTGAAGCTTTCTTT. Encoded protein: CATSDPGTGDTEAFF.

This clonotype was recorded many times. The CDR3 spells CASSEAVGIGSPLHF. The CDR3 DNA reads TGTGCCAGCAGTGAAGCGGTCGGTATCGGATCACCCCTCCACTTT. V gene TRBV2 combines with J gene TRBJ1-6, with D unclear. The V end was cut by 0 bases, the J end by 10 bases, with 13 bases between. Germline V gives CDR1 SNHLY, CDR2 FYNNEI. The CDR3 has 15 residues.

The chain recombines TRBV3-1 with TRBJ1-2, with 9 bases fitting TRBD1. CDR3 size: 15 residues. The germline CDR1 and CDR2 sequences are LGHDT and YNNKEL (reference sequence). Unmatched junction bases numbered 5, after V lost 4 bases and J lost 2 bases. The CDR3 is CASSRPGTGNYGYTF. The CDR3 region has the DNA TGTGCCAGCAGCCGTCCCGGGACAGGGAACTATGGCTACACCTTC.

This clonotype showed up many times. The chain carries TRBV6-1 and TRBJ1-6, with D unclear. Germline V lookup: CDR1 MNHNS, CDR2 SASEGT. The V end lost 5 bases, the J end lost 4 bases, and 0 bases lay between the germline ends. The CDR3 is 11 amino acids. For the CDR3, the DNA is TGTGCCAGCAGTTATAATTCACCCCTCCACTTT. Its translation: CASSYNSPLHF.

Comments on this clonotype: A read error may be the cause here, since a much bigger clone is one base away. The CDR3 region has the DNA TGTGCCAGCAGTTTAGCGAGTACCACAGATATGCAGTATTTT. Translating it yields CASSLASTTDMQYF. The chain has TRBV28 and TRBJ2-3; no firm D call. Germline CDR1 is MDHEN and CDR2 is SYDVKM. This CDR3 spans 14 amino acids.

This clonotype has a count of ten or more. V and J are TRBV6-1 and TRBJ2-7; 9 nucleotides line up with TRBD1. Trimming at V came to 6 bases and at J to 7 bases, leaving 7 bases not matched to a gene. The CDR3 spans 13 residues. Germline CDR1 reads MNHNS; CDR2 reads SASEGT. The CDR3 loop reads CASRWDRVGEQYF. In DNA form, the CDR3 reads TGTGCCAGCAGGTGGGACAGGGTGGGTGAGCAGTACTTC.

The chain couples TRBV27 to TRBJ2-7, with TRBD1 identical over 8 bases. The V gene end was trimmed by 6 bases and the J gene end by 2 bases; junction bases not matched to a gene: 3. The germline CDR1 and CDR2 sequences are MNHEY and SMNVEV (reference sequence). The length of the CDR3 is 13 residues. DNA of the CDR3: TGTGCCAGCAGCCACAGGGGGGCCTACGAGCAGTACTTC. Its protein is CASSHRGAYEQYF.

This clonotype was seen at least ten times. This sequence joins TRBV30 and TRBJ2-6; D is uncertain. CDR1 and CDR2 (germline): GTSNPN, SVGIG (reference sequence). The V gene lost 1 base and the J gene lost 4 bases, with 8 bases spanning the gap. The CDR3 extends over 14 amino acids. CDR3 protein: CAWSEFVGANVLTF. DNA of the CDR3: TGTGCCTGGAGTGAGTTCGTCGGGGCCAACGTCCTGACTTTC.

This chain links TRBV6-1 with TRBJ2-3, with TRBD2 identical over 9 bases. CDR1 and CDR2 (germline): MNHNS, SASEGT. The CDR3 is 18 amino acids. V gave up 11 bases and J gave up 4 bases; unmatched junction bases: 22. This CDR3 is CAGNSDLRREGVADTQYF. In nucleotides, the CDR3 is TGTGCCGGAAACAGTGATTTGAGGCGGGAGGGAGTAGCAGATACGCAGTATTTT.

The sample holds many counts of this clonotype. The V gene is TRBV3-1, the J gene TRBJ2-2, with 7 bases identical to TRBD2. CDR1 and CDR2 (germline): LGHDT, YNNKEL (reference sequence). This CDR3 is 17 amino acids long. V trimming: 2 bases; J trimming: 4 bases; junction bases outside the gene matches: 10. The CDR3 DNA is TGTGCCAGCAGCCAAAGGGGATTAGCGGGTGGCACCGGGGAGCTGTTTTTT. Protein: CASSQRGLAGGTGELFF.

This clonotype has a count of ten or more. CDR3 nucleotide sequence: TGTGCCAGCAAGAGACAGGGGGCCATGAACACTGAAGCTTTCTTT. It codes for CASKRQGAMNTEAFF. V is TRBV2 and J is TRBJ1-1, with TRBD1 matching 10 bases. CDR3 size: 15 residues. The germline CDR1 and CDR2 sequences are SNHLY and FYNNEI. The junction had 5 bases not matched to a gene; V was cut back by 7 bases and J by 0 bases.

The chain combines TRBV6-1 with TRBJ2-6; no clear D. The V end lost 2 bases, the J end lost 2 bases, and 13 bases lay between the germline ends. The CDR3 length is 17 residues. Germline CDR1 MNHNS, CDR2 SASEGT. The CDR3 bases are TGTGCCAGCAGTGAAATGATCCGCGCTGCTGGGGCCAACGTCCTGACTTTC. Protein sequence: CASSEMIRAAGANVLTF.

This clonotype was observed at least ten times. The chain carries TRBV28 and TRBJ2-7, with D possibly called TRBD1 or TRBD2 (7 bases each). The V end lost 8 bases, the J end lost 2 bases, and 19 bases lay between the germline ends. The CDR3 totals 15 residues. CDR1 and CDR2 from the germline V gene are MDHEN and SYDVKM. CDR3 loop: CASPPTGRGAYEQYF. For the CDR3, the DNA is TGTGCCAGCCCCCCGACAGGGAGGGGGGCCTACGAGCAGTACTTC.

This clonotype was seen repeatedly, ten times or more. V gene TRBV12-3 or TRBV12-4 combines with J gene TRBJ2-7, with 9 bases lining up with TRBD2. J was trimmed by 0 bases and V by 6 bases; bases with no gene match: 6. The CDR3 consists of 15 residues. The chain's CDR3 is CASSLAGIPSYEQYF. In DNA, the CDR3 is TGTGCCAGCAGCCTAGCGGGAATTCCCTCCTACGAGCAGTACTTC.

Ten or more counts support this clonotype. The rearrangement links TRBV20-1 to TRBJ2-5; D gene unclear. The CDR3 sequence is 16 residues long. Germline V lookup: CDR1 DFQATT, CDR2 SNEGSKA (reference sequence). V lost 0 bases, J lost 4 bases, and 18 bases lay in between. The CDR3 sequence is CSARDLKATYGETQYF. The CDR3 DNA follows: TGCAGTGCTAGAGATTTGAAAGCCACCTACGGAGAGACCCAGTACTTC.

The table lists this clonotype with many counts. The chain is built from TRBV12-5 and TRBJ1-2, with TRBD1 identical over 8 bases. V was pared by 5 bases and J by 3 bases, with 5 bases of the junction left unmatched. Germline V CDR1 and CDR2: LGHNT, FRNRAP. The CDR3 runs 14 residues. CDR3 DNA: TGTGCTAGTGGTCCAGGGGGCGCCGACTATGGCTACACCTTC. It is translated as CASGPGGADYGYTF.

At least ten counts were recorded for this clonotype. V is TRBV27 and J is TRBJ1-1; TRBD1 matches at 8 bases. CDR3 size: 12 residues. V shed 9 bases, J shed 1 base, and the junction held 1 base outside the gene matches. Germline lookup yields CDR1 MNHEY and CDR2 SMNVEV (reference sequence). The CDR3 DNA reads as TGTGCCAGGGGGACAGGGAACACTGAAGCTTTCTTT. This translates into CARGTGNTEAFF.

V and J are TRBV20-1 and TRBJ2-5; D is ambiguous. Germline V gene lookup returns CDR1 DFQATT and CDR2 SNEGSKA (reference sequence). Trimming stripped 3 bases from V and 2 bases from J, with 13 bases between. This CDR3 has 14 amino acids. CDR3 DNA sequence: TGCAGTGCTAGCTCCAGCGCAATACAAGAGACCCAGTACTTC. It is translated as CSASSSAIQETQYF.

The chain employs TRBV3-1 and TRBJ1-6, with D unresolved. The CDR3 totals 15 residues. The V gene's germline CDR1 is LGHDT and CDR2 YNNKEL (reference sequence). V was pared by 1 base and J by 0 bases, with 4 bases between. CDR3: CASSQGSSYNSPLHF. CDR3 coding DNA: TGTGCCAGCAGCCAAGGTAGCTCCTATAATTCACCCCTCCACTTT. Full variable domain (rest looked up from reference TRBV3-1 and TRBJ1-6): DTAVSQTPKYLVTQMGNDKSIKCEQNLGHDTMYWYKQDSKKFLKIMFSYNNKELIINETVPNRFSPKSPDKAHLNLHINSLELGDSAVYFCASSQGSSYNSPLHFGNGTRLTVT.

This clonotype has only a few counts. The rearrangement links TRBV20-1 to TRBJ2-7; tentatively, D is TRBD1 or TRBD2 (5 bases each). The CDR3 loop spans 15 amino acids. The V gene lost 4 bases and the J gene lost 3 bases, with 19 bases spanning the gap. From germline, CDR1 is DFQATT and CDR2 SNEGSKA (reference sequence). CDR3 sequence (DNA): TGCAGTGCTACCGGGGCCCGGGGCAAAATCTACGAGCAGTACTTC. This translates into CSATGARGKIYEQYF.

This clonotype was counted many times. V gene TRBV28 combines with J gene TRBJ2-7, with D hard to call. CDR3 length: 16 residues. The V gene's germline CDR1 is MDHEN and CDR2 SYDVKM. The V and J ends lost 5 bases and 2 bases respectively, with 19 bases between them. CDR3 bases: TGTGCCAGCAGTACCTCGTGGGCAGTGATAGCCTACGAGCAGTACTTC. Translation gives CASSTSWAVIAYEQYF.